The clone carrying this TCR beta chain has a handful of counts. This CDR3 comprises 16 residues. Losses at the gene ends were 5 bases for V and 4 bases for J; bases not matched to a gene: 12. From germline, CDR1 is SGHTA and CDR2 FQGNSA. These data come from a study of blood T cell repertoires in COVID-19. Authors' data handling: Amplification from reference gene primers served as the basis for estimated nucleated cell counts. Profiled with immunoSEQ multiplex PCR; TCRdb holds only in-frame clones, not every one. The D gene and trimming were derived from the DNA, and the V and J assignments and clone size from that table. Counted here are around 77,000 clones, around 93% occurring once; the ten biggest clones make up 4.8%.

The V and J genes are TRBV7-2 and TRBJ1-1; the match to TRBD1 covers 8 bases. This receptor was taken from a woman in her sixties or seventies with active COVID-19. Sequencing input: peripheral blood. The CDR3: CASSPGGRVRGTEAFF. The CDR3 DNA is TGTGCCAGCAGCCCAGGGGGCAGGGTAAGGGGCACTGAAGCTTTCTTT.